This TCR beta chain emerged from a study of control samples from healthy donors and cancer patients. Sequencing was performed with immunoSEQ multiplex PCR; in TCRdb, only in-frame clones are kept and a portion is missing. The profile shows roughly 14,000 clones, about 80% of them singletons. Source material: formalin-fixed, paraffin-embedded tissue. The TCR originated in a female donor with lung cancer.

The CDR3, as DNA: TGTGCCAGCAGTACCCGGGACGTTTACTCCACACCCCTCCACTTT. This sequence encodes CASSTRDVYSTPLHF. The gene calls are TRBV27 and TRBJ1-6; D perhaps matches TRBD1 (5 bases). CDR3 length: 15 residues. The V gene's germline CDR1 is MNHEY and CDR2 SMNVEV (reference sequence). V was cut by 5 bases and J by 11 bases, with 19 bases left in between.